This TCR beta chain is from a study of vaccination effects on CD4 cells after COVID-19. At the level of the study: Expansion of antigen-specific CD4+ T cells with viral peptide pools was carried out by the ViraFEST assay before sequencing. Samples gathered post-vaccine arrived a median of 72 days past the second dose. Overall study results and limits: Late in the post-vaccination period, infection-induced and vaccine-induced clones underwent marked clonal contraction.

Between days 10 and 11 of culture, CD4+ T cells were separated out. Everyone in the study got two shots of either the BNT162b2 or mRNA-1273 vaccine. On both days 3 and 7, half of the culture medium was replaced with IL-2 medium. On this clone itself: Its specificity is unknown.

Measured with immunoSEQ multiplex PCR; TCRdb has only the in-frame clones, and not every one. Of about 73,000 clones listed, around 69% were seen once; the top ten hold about 2.5%. Germline assignment: CDR1 SGHKS and CDR2 YYEKEE (reference sequence). The CDR3 is 15 amino acids. V lost 2 bases, J lost 1 base, and 12 bases lay in between. Sequences were derived from CD4+ T cells from PBMCs cultured without peptide, sampled after COVID-19 vaccination. V and J are TRBV5-5 and TRBJ1-1, with D uncertain. The TCR originated in a human donor who received a COVID-19 vaccine. CDR3 sequence: CASSFRAITNTEAFF. In DNA, the CDR3 is TGTGCCAGCAGCTTTCGGGCGATCACGAACACTGAAGCTTTCTTT.